This T cell receptor beta chain was profiled in a study of type 1 regulatory T cells (dated by TCRdb to the early 2020s). As for the study more broadly: An in vitro protocol by which a Tr1-enriched, alloantigen-specific CD4 T cell product named T-allo10 was generated was characterized in the study. T-allo10 was being evaluated clinically in patients with hematological malignancies who were receiving allogeneic hematopoietic stem cell transplantation.

Ends trimmed: V by 6 bases, J by 2 bases; bases unmatched to a gene: 6. Including cysteine and phenylalanine, the CDR3 has 15 amino acids. CDR3 DNA only is kept here, 45 bases in frame from base 1. As encoded in the germline V gene, CDR1 is MNHEY while CDR2 is SVGAGI. As regards this clonotype: This receptor's antigen is unknown. Base qualities are missing; no much larger clone stands one base away.

TCRdb shows the sequencer as Illumina MiSeq. Starting from the raw public reads, TCRdb applied fastp trimming at Q25, assembled clones with MiXCR and retained in-frame beta chains. A single entry per CDR3 protein holds the most common genes and DNA from its merged rows. Present in this sample are 60,000 to 80,000 distinct CDR3 sequences, about three fifths of which were seen just once. Of the sample, 6% to 9% is held by the ten largest clones. Donor-derived T-allo10 cells were described as specific for host alloantigens, anergic, and capable of alloantigen-specific suppression. In this chain, TRBV6-5 is recombined with TRBJ2-7, and 11 junction bases match TRBD1. Specimen: cultured T cells, either the whole culture or a sorted T cell fraction (not recorded which). According to the study, the label for this sample's cell subset or site signals: Tr1-enriched cell product generated in vitro against host alloantigens. This clonotype originated in a human donor in good health. The CDR3 sequence is CASSPDRGPTYEQYF. The DNA is as follows: TGTGCCAGCAGCCCGGACAGGGGGCCTACCTACGAGCAGTACTTC.